This record covers a single TCR beta chain. The data are from a study of blood T cell repertoires in COVID-19. At the level of the study: Some COVID-19 samples were acute and others convalescent; all came from the United States, Italy and Spain.

This table comes from immunoSEQ multiplex PCR, and its TCRdb copy is limited to in-frame clones, with some not included. The table has over 130,000 clones, more than 60% seen once. Germline lookup yields CDR1 WNHNN and CDR2 SYGVQD (reference sequence). The CDR3 is 14 amino acids. V gave up 5 bases and J gave up 5 bases, with 15 bases separating them. The sequencing sample was made of peripheral blood. The genes are TRBV10-1 and TRBJ1-1; D might be TRBD1 (5 bases). The receptor comes from a man aged 50-59 years with acute or convalescent COVID-19. Here the CDR3 reads CASSSSQGRTEAFF. CDR3 DNA: TGCGCCAGCAGTTCCTCTCAGGGTAGGACTGAAGCTTTCTTT.